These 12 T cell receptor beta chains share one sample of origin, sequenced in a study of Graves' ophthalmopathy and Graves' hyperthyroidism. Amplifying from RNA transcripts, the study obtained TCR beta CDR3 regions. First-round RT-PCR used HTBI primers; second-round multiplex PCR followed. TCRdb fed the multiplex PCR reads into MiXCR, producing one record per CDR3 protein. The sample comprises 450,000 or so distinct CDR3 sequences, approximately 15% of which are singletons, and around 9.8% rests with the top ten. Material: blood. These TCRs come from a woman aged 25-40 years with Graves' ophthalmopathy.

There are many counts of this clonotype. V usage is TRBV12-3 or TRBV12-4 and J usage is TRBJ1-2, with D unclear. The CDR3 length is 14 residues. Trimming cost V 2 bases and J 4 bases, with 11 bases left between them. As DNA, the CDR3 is TGTGCCAGCAGTTTAAGCGAAAACCGCTATGGCTACACCTTC. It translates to CASSLSENRYGYTF.

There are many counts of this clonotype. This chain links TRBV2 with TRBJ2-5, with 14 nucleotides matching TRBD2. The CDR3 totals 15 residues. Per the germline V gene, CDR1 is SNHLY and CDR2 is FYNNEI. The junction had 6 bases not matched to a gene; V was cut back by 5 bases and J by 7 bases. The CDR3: CASSKEGLAGGTQYF. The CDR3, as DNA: TGTGCCAGCAGTAAGGAAGGACTAGCGGGAGGGACCCAGTACTTC.

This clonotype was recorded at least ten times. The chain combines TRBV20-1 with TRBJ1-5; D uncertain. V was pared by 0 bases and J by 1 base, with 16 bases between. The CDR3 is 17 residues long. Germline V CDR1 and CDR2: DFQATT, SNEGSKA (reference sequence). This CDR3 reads CSAREEWGTMSNQPQHF. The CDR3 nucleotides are TGCAGTGCTAGAGAAGAGTGGGGTACAATGAGCAATCAGCCCCAGCATTTT.

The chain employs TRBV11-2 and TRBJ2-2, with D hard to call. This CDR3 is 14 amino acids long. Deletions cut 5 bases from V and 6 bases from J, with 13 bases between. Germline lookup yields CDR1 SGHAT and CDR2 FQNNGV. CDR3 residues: CASSPAEGPGELFF. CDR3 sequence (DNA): TGTGCCAGCAGCCCGGCGGAAGGTCCCGGGGAGCTGTTTTTT.

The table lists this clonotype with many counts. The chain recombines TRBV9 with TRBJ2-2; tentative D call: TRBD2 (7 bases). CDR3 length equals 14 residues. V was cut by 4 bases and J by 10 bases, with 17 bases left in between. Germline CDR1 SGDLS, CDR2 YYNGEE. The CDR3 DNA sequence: TGTGCCAGCAGCTCTCGAGGGGGGGGCGAGGAGCTGTTTTTT. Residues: CASSSRGGGEELFF.

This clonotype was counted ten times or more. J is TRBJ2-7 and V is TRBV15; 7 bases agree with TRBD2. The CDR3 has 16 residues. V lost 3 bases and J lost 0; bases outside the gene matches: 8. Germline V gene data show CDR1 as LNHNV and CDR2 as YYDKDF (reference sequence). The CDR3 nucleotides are TGTGCCACCAGCAGGGTAGCTAGCGGTAGCTCCTACGAGCAGTACTTC. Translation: CATSRVASGSSYEQYF.

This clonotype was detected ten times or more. The CDR3 DNA reads as TGTGCCAGCAGTCCACCATGGGATAATAGTGAGCAGTACTTC. It is translated as CASSPPWDNSEQYF. This rearrangement joins TRBV27 to TRBJ2-7, with D hard to call. This CDR3 contains 14 residues. V lost 5 bases and J 7 bases, leaving 18 bases between the germline ends. Germline-derived CDR1 and CDR2 are MNHEY and SMNVEV (reference sequence).

The CDR3 DNA reads as TGTGCCAGCAGCCGCCCCGTTGGGAGGGCAGCCTACGAGCAGTACTTC. It translates to CASSRPVGRAAYEQYF. The chain recombines TRBV12-3 or TRBV12-4 with TRBJ2-7, with 7 bases lining up with TRBD2. With 6 bases clipped from V and 2 bases from J, the junction kept 13 bases outside the gene matches. There are 16 residues in the CDR3.

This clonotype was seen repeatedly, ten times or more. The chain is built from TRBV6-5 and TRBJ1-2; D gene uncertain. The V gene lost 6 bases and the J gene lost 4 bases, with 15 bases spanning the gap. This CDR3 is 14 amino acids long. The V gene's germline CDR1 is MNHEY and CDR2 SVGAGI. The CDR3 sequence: CASRVDSNSYGYTF. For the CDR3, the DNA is TGTGCCAGCAGGGTTGACTCCAACTCCTATGGCTACACCTTC.

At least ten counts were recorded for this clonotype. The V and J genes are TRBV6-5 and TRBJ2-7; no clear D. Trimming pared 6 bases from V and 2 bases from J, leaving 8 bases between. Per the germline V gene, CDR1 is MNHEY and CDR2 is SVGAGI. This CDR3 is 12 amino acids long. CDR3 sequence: CASRGGPYEQYF. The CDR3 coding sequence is TGTGCCAGCAGGGGCGGACCCTACGAGCAGTACTTC.

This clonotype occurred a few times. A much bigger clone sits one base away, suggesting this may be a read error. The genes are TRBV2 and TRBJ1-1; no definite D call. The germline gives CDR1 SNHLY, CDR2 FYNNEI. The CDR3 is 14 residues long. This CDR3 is CASRRVLVNTEACF. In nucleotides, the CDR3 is TGTGCCAGCAGACGGGTCTTGGTGAACACTGAAGCTTGCTTT.

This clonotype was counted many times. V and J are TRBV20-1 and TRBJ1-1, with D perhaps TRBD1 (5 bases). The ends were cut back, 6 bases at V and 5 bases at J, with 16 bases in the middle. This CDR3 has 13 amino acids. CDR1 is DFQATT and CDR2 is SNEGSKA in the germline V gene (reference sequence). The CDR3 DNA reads TGCAGTGCGACCGGGACGGGGGGAACTGAAGCTTTCTTT. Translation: CSATGTGGTEAFF.